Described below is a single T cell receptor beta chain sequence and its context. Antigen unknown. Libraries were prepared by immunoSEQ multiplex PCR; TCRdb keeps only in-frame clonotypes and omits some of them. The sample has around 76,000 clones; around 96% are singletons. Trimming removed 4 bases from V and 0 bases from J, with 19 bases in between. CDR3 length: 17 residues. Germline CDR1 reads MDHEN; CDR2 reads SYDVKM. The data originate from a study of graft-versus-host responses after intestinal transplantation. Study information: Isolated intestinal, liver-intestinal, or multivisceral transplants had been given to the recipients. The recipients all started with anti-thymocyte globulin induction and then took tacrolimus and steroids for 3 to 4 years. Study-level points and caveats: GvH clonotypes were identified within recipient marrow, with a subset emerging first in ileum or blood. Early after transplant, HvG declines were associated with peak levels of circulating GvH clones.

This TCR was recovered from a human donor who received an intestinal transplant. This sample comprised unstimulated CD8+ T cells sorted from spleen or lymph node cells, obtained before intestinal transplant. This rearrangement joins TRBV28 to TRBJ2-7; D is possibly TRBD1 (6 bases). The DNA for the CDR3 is TGTGCCAGCAGTTCCCCTTGGGACACTAAACACTCCTACGAGCAGTACTTC. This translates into CASSSPWDTKHSYEQYF.